Each of the 13 T cell receptor beta chains below was sequenced from the same sample in a study of blood T cells in healthy people across ages. A second PCR, run for about 7 to 11 cycles, used a sample-barcoded 5' primer plus a J-beta primer mix. TCRdb called the 5' RACE reads again in MiXCR, with one record for every CDR3 protein. This table holds 1.5 million or so distinct CDR3 sequences, roughly 40% found once. The sequenced material came from blood. These receptors originate from a woman younger than 35 in good health.

The chain recombines TRBV7-2 with TRBJ2-7, with TRBD1 as a possible D gene (6 bases). V lost 5 bases, J lost 3 bases, and 20 bases lay in between. CDR1 is SGHTA and CDR2 is FQGNSA in the germline V gene. CDR3 size: 16 residues. The CDR3 loop reads CASSPPSRGYGYEQYF. For the CDR3, the DNA is TGTGCCAGCAGCCCCCCGAGTAGGGGGTACGGCTACGAGCAGTACTTC.

The genes are TRBV10-3 and TRBJ2-7; 8 bases are shared with TRBD1. V was pared by 2 bases and J by 3 bases, with 6 bases of the junction left unmatched. Germline V gene lookup returns CDR1 ENHRY and CDR2 SYGVKD. The CDR3 extends over 15 amino acids. The CDR3: CAISERQGPLYEQYF. CDR3 bases: TGTGCCATCAGTGAGAGACAGGGGCCTCTCTACGAGCAGTACTTC.

This clonotype was counted once. J is TRBJ2-6 and V is TRBV5-6; 8 bases match TRBD1. CDR3 size: 17 residues. Per germline, CDR1 SGHDT and CDR2 YYEEEE. The V segment lost 5 bases and the J segment 0 bases; nucleotides outside the gene matches: 7. The CDR3 protein is CASSLPGQDSGANVLTF. CDR3 nucleotides: TGTGCCAGCAGTTTACCGGGACAGGACTCTGGGGCCAACGTCCTGACTTTC.

The rearrangement uses TRBV29-1 and TRBJ2-5; either TRBD1 or TRBD2 may supply D (5 bases each). CDR3 length equals 12 residues. The germline V gene has CDR1 SQVTM and CDR2 ANQGSEA. With 4 bases removed from V and 11 bases from J, the gap between germline ends came to 17 bases. The CDR3 loop reads CSVARGDHEQYF. The CDR3, as DNA: TGCAGCGTTGCAAGAGGGGACCATGAGCAGTACTTC.

About this clonotype itself: Germline is not matched at one junction end, which may reflect a read error. V gene TRBV6-5 combines with J gene TRBJ2-1; D is perhaps TRBD1 (6 bases). This CDR3 has 16 residues. The V gene's germline CDR1 is MNHEY and CDR2 SVGAGI. The CDR3 spells CAGSYSSAPGDNEQFF. CDR3 sequence (DNA): TGTGCCGGCAGTTACTCGTCAGCCCCAGGGGACAATGAGCAGTTCTTC.

The rearrangement uses TRBV5-1 and TRBJ1-2; 9 bases are shared with TRBD1. Germline CDR1 SGHRS, CDR2 YFSETQ. J gave up 7 bases and V 4 bases, and 11 bases lay outside the gene matches. The CDR3 spans 15 residues. CDR3: CASSRRQGEVGGYTF. Here the CDR3 DNA reads TGCGCCAGCAGCCGGCGACAGGGGGAAGTGGGTGGCTACACCTTC. Complete variable domain (other parts from reference TRBV5-1 and TRBJ1-2): KAGVTQTPRYLIKTRGQQVTLSCSPISGHRSVSWYQQTPGQGLQFLFEYFSETQRNKGNFPGRFSGRQFSNSRSEMNVSTLELGDSALYLCASSRRQGEVGGYTFGSGTRLTVV.

This clonotype was observed a handful of times. The chain is built from TRBV20-1 and TRBJ2-1; D call uncertain. Trimming cost V 3 bases and J 4 bases, with 10 bases left between them. The germline V gene encodes CDR1 DFQATT and CDR2 SNEGSKA (reference sequence). The CDR3 is 13 residues long. CDR3 loop: CSASGRLYNEQFF. In DNA, the CDR3 is TGCAGTGCTAGCGGGCGGCTATACAATGAGCAGTTCTTC.

Only a few counts were recorded for this clonotype. The chain recombines TRBV5-1 with TRBJ2-5, with D perhaps TRBD2 (6 bases). The germline V and J ends were trimmed by 4 bases and 7 bases, with 26 bases remaining between them. This CDR3 contains 17 residues. Germline CDR1 reads SGHRS; CDR2 reads YFSETQ. The CDR3 spells CASSLLLTSYQPGTQYF. CDR3 sequence (DNA): TGCGCCAGCAGCCTCCTACTGACTAGTTACCAACCGGGGACCCAGTACTTC. Full variable domain (missing parts from reference TRBV5-1 and TRBJ2-5): KAGVTQTPRYLIKTRGQQVTLSCSPISGHRSVSWYQQTPGQGLQFLFEYFSETQRNKGNFPGRFSGRQFSNSRSEMNVSTLELGDSALYLCASSLLLTSYQPGTQYFGPGTRLLVL.

The table lists this clonotype with a few counts. The V call is TRBV5-6, the J call TRBJ1-2; D may be TRBD1 (5 bases). CDR3 length equals 14 residues. Trimming removed 1 base from V and 2 bases from J, with 9 bases in between. From germline, CDR1 is SGHDT and CDR2 YYEEEE. CDR3 loop: CASSLTGENYGYTF. Here the CDR3 DNA reads TGTGCCAGCAGCTTGACGGGGGAGAACTATGGCTACACCTTC.

The chain has TRBV29-1 and TRBJ2-1; 16 nucleotides line up with TRBD2. The V and J ends lost 3 bases and 4 bases, in that order; junction bases with no gene match: 3. The germline CDR1 and CDR2 sequences are SQVTM and ANQGSEA. This CDR3 has 16 residues. The CDR3 region is CSVEGTSGGDYNEQFF. In nucleotides, the CDR3 is TGCAGCGTTGAGGGGACTAGCGGGGGGGATTACAATGAGCAGTTCTTC.

The chain links TRBV4-2 to TRBJ2-1, with D tentatively TRBD2 (6 bases). Germline CDR1 reads LGHNA; CDR2 reads YNFKEQ. The CDR3 has 15 residues. V lost 4 bases to trimming and J lost 4 bases, with 14 bases between them. CDR3 sequence: CASSRTPGGYNEQFF. DNA for the CDR3: TGTGCCAGCAGCCGAACGCCCGGGGGTTACAATGAGCAGTTCTTC.

The CDR3 spells CSARVWDSGGSYEQYF. In DNA, the CDR3 is TGCAGTGCTAGAGTTTGGGATAGCGGGGGGAGTTACGAGCAGTACTTC. The chain is built from TRBV20-1 and TRBJ2-4; 10 nucleotides align to TRBD2. Judging by the DNA end, TRBJ2-7 fits better; the J call may be wrong. The CDR3 spans 16 residues. Germline CDR1 and CDR2: DFQATT and SNEGSKA (reference sequence).

The chain links TRBV7-9 to TRBJ2-4; D ambiguous. CDR1 is SEHNR and CDR2 is FQNEAQ in the germline V gene (reference sequence). The CDR3 length is 16 residues. Trimming stripped 1 base from V and 0 bases from J, with 10 bases between. The CDR3 here is CASSLGHLLAKNIQYF. DNA for the CDR3: TGTGCCAGCAGCTTAGGACACCTTCTAGCCAAAAACATTCAGTACTTC.